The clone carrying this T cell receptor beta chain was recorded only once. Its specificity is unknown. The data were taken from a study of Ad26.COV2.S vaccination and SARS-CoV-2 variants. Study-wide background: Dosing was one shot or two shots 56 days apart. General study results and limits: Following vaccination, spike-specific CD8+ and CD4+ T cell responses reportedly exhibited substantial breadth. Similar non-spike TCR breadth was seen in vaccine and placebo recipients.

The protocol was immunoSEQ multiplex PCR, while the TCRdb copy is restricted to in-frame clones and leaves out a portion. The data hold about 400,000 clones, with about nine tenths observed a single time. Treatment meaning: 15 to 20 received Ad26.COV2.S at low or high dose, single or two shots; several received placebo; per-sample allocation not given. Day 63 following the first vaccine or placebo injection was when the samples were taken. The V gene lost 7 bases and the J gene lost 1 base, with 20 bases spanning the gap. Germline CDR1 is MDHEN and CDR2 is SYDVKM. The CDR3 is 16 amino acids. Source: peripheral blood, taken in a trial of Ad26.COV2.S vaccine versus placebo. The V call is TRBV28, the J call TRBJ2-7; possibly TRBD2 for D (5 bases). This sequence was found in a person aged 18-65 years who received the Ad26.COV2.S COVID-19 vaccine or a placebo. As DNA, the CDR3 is TGTGCCAGCACCCCGCTAGGGAGCCCCGGATCCTACGAGCAGTACTTC. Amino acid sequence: CASTPLGSPGSYEQYF.